This T cell receptor beta chain appears in the sequencing data of a study of blood T cell repertoires in COVID-19. Looking at the study overall: PBMCs, B-cell-depleted T cells, or T cells were the source of the cDNA or gDNA that made up the material.

This CDR3 comprises 19 residues. With 6 bases clipped from V and 0 bases from J, the junction kept 13 bases outside the gene matches. Germline CDR1 reads MNHNY; CDR2 reads SVGAGI (reference sequence). Profiling relied on immunoSEQ multiplex PCR, and the TCRdb table lists in-frame clones only, not all of them. The sample shows about 270,000 clones, 81% of them seen only once. The sequenced sample consisted of peripheral blood. This receptor was taken from a woman in her sixties with active or convalescent COVID-19. The chain recombines TRBV6-6 with TRBJ1-6, with 8 bases aligning to TRBD1. The CDR3, as DNA: TGTGCCAGCAGCCGACAGGGGACGCTGGGGAGCTCCTATAATTCACCCCTCCACTTT. It is translated as CASSRQGTLGSSYNSPLHF.